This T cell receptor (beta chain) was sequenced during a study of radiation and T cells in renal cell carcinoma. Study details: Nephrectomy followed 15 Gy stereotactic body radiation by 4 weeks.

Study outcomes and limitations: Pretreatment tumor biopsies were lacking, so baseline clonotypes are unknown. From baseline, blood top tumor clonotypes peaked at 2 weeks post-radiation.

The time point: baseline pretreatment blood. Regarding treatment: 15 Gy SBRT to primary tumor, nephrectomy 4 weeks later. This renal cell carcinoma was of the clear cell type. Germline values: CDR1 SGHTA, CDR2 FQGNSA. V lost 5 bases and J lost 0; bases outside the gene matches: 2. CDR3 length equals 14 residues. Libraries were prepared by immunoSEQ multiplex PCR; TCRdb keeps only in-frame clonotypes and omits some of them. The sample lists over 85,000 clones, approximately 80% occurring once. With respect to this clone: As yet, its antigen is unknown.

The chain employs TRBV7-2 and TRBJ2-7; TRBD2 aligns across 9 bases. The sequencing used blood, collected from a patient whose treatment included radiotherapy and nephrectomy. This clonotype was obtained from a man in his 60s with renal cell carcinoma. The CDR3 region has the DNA TGTGCCAGCAGCCCGGGACTAGCCTCCTACGAGCAGTACTTC. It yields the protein CASSPGLASYEQYF.